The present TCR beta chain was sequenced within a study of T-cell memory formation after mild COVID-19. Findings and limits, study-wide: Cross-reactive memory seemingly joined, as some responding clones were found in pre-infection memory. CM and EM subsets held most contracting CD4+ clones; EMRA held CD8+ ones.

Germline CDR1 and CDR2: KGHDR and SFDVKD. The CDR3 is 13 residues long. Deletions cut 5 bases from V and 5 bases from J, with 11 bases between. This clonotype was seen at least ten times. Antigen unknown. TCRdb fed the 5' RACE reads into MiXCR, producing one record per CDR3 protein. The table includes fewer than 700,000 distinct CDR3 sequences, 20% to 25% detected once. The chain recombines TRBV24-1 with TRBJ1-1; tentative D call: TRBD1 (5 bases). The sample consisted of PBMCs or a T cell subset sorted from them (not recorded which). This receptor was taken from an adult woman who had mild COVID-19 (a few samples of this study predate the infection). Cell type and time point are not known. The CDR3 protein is CATSVPGGTEAFF. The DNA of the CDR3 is TGTGCCACCAGTGTTCCCGGGGGGACTGAAGCTTTCTTT.